This TCR beta chain was sequenced during a study of radiation and T cells in renal cell carcinoma. Study-level points and caveats: Pretreatment tumor biopsies were lacking, so baseline clonotypes are unknown.

The sample's time point: baseline pretreatment blood. As to treatment: 15 Gy SBRT to primary tumor, nephrectomy 4 weeks later. Clear cell pathology was present in this patient's renal cell carcinoma. Germline V CDR1 and CDR2: ENHRY, SYGVKD. The CDR3 totals 15 residues. V lost 2 bases, J lost 3 bases, and 13 bases lay in between. Data came from immunoSEQ multiplex PCR; TCRdb stores just in-frame clones and leaves some out. This sample has under 65,000 clones, with 60% to 85% found just once. With respect to this clone: The antigen remains undetermined.

The clonotype originates from a man in his sixties with renal cell carcinoma. The specimen was blood, collected from a patient whose treatment included radiotherapy and nephrectomy. The chain uses TRBV10-3 and TRBJ1-1; D call uncertain. The CDR3 DNA is TGTGCCATCAGTGAGGAGGGCAGAAAGGACACTGAAGCTTTCTTT. This sequence encodes CAISEEGRKDTEAFF.